This T cell receptor (beta chain) emerged from a study of blood T cells in healthy people across ages. Study findings and constraints: Naive and antigen-experienced cells were not separated, limiting conclusive comparison.

With 4 bases removed from V and 8 bases from J, the gap between germline ends came to 19 bases. The length of the CDR3 is 15 residues. CDR1 and CDR2 (germline): SGHRS, YFSETQ. Alongside a J-beta primer mix, a sample-barcoded 5' primer served in a second PCR lasting about 7 to 12 cycles. There were at least 2.5 million CDR3-containing paired-end reads obtained from each sample. TCRdb re-called the 5' RACE reads through MiXCR, storing one row per CDR3 protein. Among about 750,000 distinct CDR3 sequences listed, about 55% were seen once. Concerning this clonotype: What it binds is not known.

Sequencing was carried out using blood. The source is an elderly man in good health. V is TRBV5-1 and J is TRBJ2-1; the D gene is possibly TRBD2 (6 bases). Here the CDR3 reads CASSPEVAVTYEQFF. In nucleotides, the CDR3 is TGCGCCAGCAGCCCGGAGGTAGCGGTGACCTATGAGCAGTTCTTC. Full variable domain (remainder filled in from reference TRBV5-1 and TRBJ2-1): KAGVTQTPRYLIKTRGQQVTLSCSPISGHRSVSWYQQTPGQGLQFLFEYFSETQRNKGNFPGRFSGRQFSNSRSEMNVSTLELGDSALYLCASSPEVAVTYEQFFGPGTRLTVL.